This T cell receptor beta chain is from a study of T cell repertoires in cytomegalovirus infection. In the study overall: Public TCR beta signatures indicated both CMV infection and matching HLA type.

This clonotype appeared a few times. CDR3 size: 18 residues. The germline gives CDR1 MDHEN, CDR2 SYDVKM. V shed 6 bases and J 6 bases; nucleotides not matched to a gene: 14. Using its own MiXCR run on the reads, TCRdb lists one record per CDR3 protein. The table has approximately 320,000 distinct CDR3 sequences, more than 8% seen once. The source is a human donor in good health (CMV status not recorded). Some clones in this sample may be carry-over from other donors' samples. The rearrangement uses TRBV28 and TRBJ2-2; 12 nucleotides agree with TRBD2. The sequenced sample consisted of PBMCs. The CDR3 DNA sequence: TGTGCCAGCAGGACCGGGGCTAGCGGGAGGGAGCACGCCGGGGAGCTGTTTTTT. Its protein is CASRTGASGREHAGELFF.